Below are 15 T cell receptor beta chains sequenced from a single sample in a study of spatial heterogeneity in lung cancer. Time point specified: sample taken at primary tumor resection. MiXCR, applied by TCRdb to the 5' RACE reads, yields one record per CDR3 protein. Counted here are over 25,000 distinct CDR3 sequences, more than 5.5% occurring once; the ten biggest clones make up roughly 22%. Whole-study results and caveats: Counts that tracked tumor mutation counts were those of expanded intratumoral alpha and beta TCRs.

Their antigens are not known. The starting material was lung tumor tissue, obtained at surgery. These receptors were collected from a male donor with early-stage non-small cell lung cancer.

This clonotype was detected a few times. The chain couples TRBV7-2 to TRBJ2-7, with D perhaps matching TRBD1 (5 bases). Germline V gene sequence: CDR1 SGHTA, CDR2 FQGNSA. Trimming took 1 base from V and 1 from J, leaving 11 bases between them. The CDR3 length is 15 residues. The CDR3 DNA sequence: TGTGCCAGCAGCTTAGATTGGGGCTGGTCCTACGAGCAGTACTTC. Translating gives CASSLDWGWSYEQYF. Full variable domain (missing parts from reference TRBV7-2 and TRBJ2-7): GAGVSQSPSNKVTEKGKDVELRCDPISGHTALYWYRQSLGQGLEFLIYFQGNSAPDKSGLPSDRFSAERTGGSVSTLTIQRTQQEDSAVYLCASSLDWGWSYEQYFGPGTRLTVT.

This clonotype was detected many times. V and J are TRBV6-6 and TRBJ1-5; maybe TRBD1 (5 bases). Deletions cut 4 bases from V and 2 bases from J, with 12 bases between. This CDR3 comprises 15 residues. Germline lookup yields CDR1 MNHNY and CDR2 SVGAGI (reference sequence). The CDR3 spells CASSSGTRGNQPQHF. The CDR3 DNA reads as TGTGCCAGCAGTTCCGGGACCAGGGGCAATCAGCCCCAGCATTTT.

This clonotype showed up many times. This rearrangement joins TRBV30 to TRBJ2-3; 8 bases fit TRBD1. Losses at the gene ends were 4 bases for V and 6 bases for J; bases not matched to a gene: 9. This CDR3 is 14 amino acids long. The germline V gene encodes CDR1 GTSNPN and CDR2 SVGIG (reference sequence). The CDR3 reads CAWNQGARRDTQYF. CDR3 coding DNA: TGTGCCTGGAATCAGGGGGCAAGGCGGGATACGCAGTATTTT.

This clonotype was recorded many times. The chain joins TRBV20-1 to TRBJ2-6; tentatively, D is TRBD2 (7 bases). V was shortened by 5 bases and J by 0 bases, with 11 bases between the two germline ends. The CDR3 has 15 residues. CDR1 is DFQATT and CDR2 is SNEGSKA in the germline V gene (reference sequence). The CDR3 DNA is TGCAGTGCTCAAAGGGGGGGCTCTGGGGCCAACGTCCTGACTTTC. Encoded protein: CSAQRGGSGANVLTF.

About this clonotype: A much larger clone lies a single base off, so this may be a read error. J is TRBJ2-7 and V is TRBV7-2; 7 bases fit TRBD1. This CDR3 is 14 amino acids long. CDR1 SGHTA and CDR2 FQGNSA come from the germline V gene. V was clipped by 5 bases and J by 1 base; unmatched bases: 5. The CDR3 DNA reads TGTGCCAGCAGCCCAAGGACAGGATCCTACGAGCAGTACTTC. This encodes CASSPRTGSYEQYF.

This clonotype was seen ten or more times. The chain combines TRBV10-3 with TRBJ1-1, with D possibly matching TRBD1 (5 bases). The germline V and J ends were trimmed by 5 bases and 7 bases, with 17 bases remaining between them. Germline assignment: CDR1 ENHRY and CDR2 SYGVKD. The CDR3 runs 14 residues. Written as DNA, the CDR3 is TGTGCCATCAGTTCCCTCGTTAGCCAGGGTGAAGCTTTCTTT. Protein product: CAISSLVSQGEAFF.

This clonotype appeared many times. The J gene is TRBJ2-4, the V gene TRBV9; weak D call: TRBD2 (5 bases). The V and J ends lost 0 bases and 7 bases respectively, with 11 bases between them. Germline CDR1 is SGDLS and CDR2 is YYNGEE. The CDR3 is 14 amino acids. The CDR3 protein is CASSVGGLENIQYF. CDR3 nucleotide sequence: TGTGCCAGCAGCGTAGGAGGGTTGGAGAACATTCAGTACTTC.

The V call is TRBV2, the J call TRBJ2-3; D unclear. Germline V gene lookup returns CDR1 SNHLY and CDR2 FYNNEI. This CDR3 comprises 13 residues. V lost 7 bases, J lost 2 bases, and 10 bases lay in between. This CDR3 reads CASTAASTDTQYF. CDR3 sequence (DNA): TGTGCCAGCACCGCGGCTTCCACAGATACGCAGTATTTT.

Worth noting for this clonotype: A junction end diverges from the germline sequence, so it may reflect a read error. The genes are TRBV5-6 and TRBJ1-1; 8 nucleotides align to TRBD1. Germline V gives CDR1 SGHDT, CDR2 YYEEEE. CDR3 size: 15 residues. Written as DNA, the CDR3 is TGTGCCAACAGCCGCTGGACAGGGAGGAACACTGAAGCTTTCTTT. This sequence encodes CANSRWTGRNTEAFF.

This clonotype turned up a few times. The rearrangement links TRBV18 to TRBJ2-1, with a possible D match to TRBD1 (6 bases). Trimming pared 2 bases from V and 0 bases from J, leaving 14 bases between. The CDR3 sequence is 17 residues long. CDR1 and CDR2 (germline): KGHSH, LQKENI. In DNA, the CDR3 is TGTGCCAGCTCACCAAGAAGACAGGCCCTCTCCTACAATGAGCAGTTCTTC. It codes for CASSPRRQALSYNEQFF.

The sample holds many counts of this clonotype. The V gene is TRBV7-7, the J gene TRBJ2-1; D may correspond to TRBD1 or TRBD2 (5 bases each). The germline V and J ends were trimmed by 6 bases and 8 bases, with 14 bases remaining between them. This CDR3 is built from 13 residues. Per germline, CDR1 SSHAT and CDR2 FNYEAQ (reference sequence). CDR3 in DNA: TGTGCCAGCAGTTATGGGGGTGGGTATGAGCAGTTCTTC. Its translation: CASSYGGGYEQFF.

This clonotype has a count of ten or more. The rearrangement links TRBV5-1 to TRBJ1-1; D gene ambiguous. The ends were cut back, 1 base at V and 4 bases at J, with 20 bases in the middle. Germline V gene lookup returns CDR1 SGHRS and CDR2 YFSETQ. The CDR3 loop spans 17 amino acids. CDR3 DNA sequence: TGCGCCAGCAGCTTGAGAGCACGAGGGTCCCAAAGCACTGAAGCTTTCTTT. Protein sequence: CASSLRARGSQSTEAFF.

Many counts were recorded for this clonotype. A junction end diverges from the germline sequence, so it may reflect a read error. This chain joins TRBV4-3 and TRBJ1-1; 7 bases are shared with TRBD1. Per the germline V gene, CDR1 is LGHNA and CDR2 is YSLEER. This CDR3 has 16 residues. In DNA, the CDR3 is TGCGCCAGCAGTCAAGATGGGGCGGGGGACAGTAAGGAAGCTTTCTTT. Residues: CASSQDGAGDSKEAFF.

This clonotype was picked up a small number of times. The rearrangement joins TRBV12-5 to TRBJ2-1, with 11 bases lining up with TRBD1. The germline V gene encodes CDR1 LGHNT and CDR2 FRNRAP. The J segment lost 3 bases and the V segment lost 1 base, leaving 11 bases of the junction unmatched. The CDR3 extends over 19 amino acids. This chain's CDR3 is CASGLARSPGTGGYNEQFF. The CDR3 nucleotides are TGTGCTAGTGGTTTGGCAAGAAGCCCCGGGACAGGGGGCTACAATGAGCAGTTCTTC.

This clonotype was detected many times. The rearrangement links TRBV20-1 to TRBJ2-7; D may be TRBD2 (6 bases). The V gene's germline CDR1 is DFQATT and CDR2 SNEGSKA (reference sequence). This CDR3 spans 13 amino acids. V lost 5 bases, J lost 2 bases, and 13 bases lay in between. The DNA for the CDR3 is TGCAGTGCTCCCAAGAGGACTACCTACGAGCAGTACTTC. Translated: CSAPKRTTYEQYF.